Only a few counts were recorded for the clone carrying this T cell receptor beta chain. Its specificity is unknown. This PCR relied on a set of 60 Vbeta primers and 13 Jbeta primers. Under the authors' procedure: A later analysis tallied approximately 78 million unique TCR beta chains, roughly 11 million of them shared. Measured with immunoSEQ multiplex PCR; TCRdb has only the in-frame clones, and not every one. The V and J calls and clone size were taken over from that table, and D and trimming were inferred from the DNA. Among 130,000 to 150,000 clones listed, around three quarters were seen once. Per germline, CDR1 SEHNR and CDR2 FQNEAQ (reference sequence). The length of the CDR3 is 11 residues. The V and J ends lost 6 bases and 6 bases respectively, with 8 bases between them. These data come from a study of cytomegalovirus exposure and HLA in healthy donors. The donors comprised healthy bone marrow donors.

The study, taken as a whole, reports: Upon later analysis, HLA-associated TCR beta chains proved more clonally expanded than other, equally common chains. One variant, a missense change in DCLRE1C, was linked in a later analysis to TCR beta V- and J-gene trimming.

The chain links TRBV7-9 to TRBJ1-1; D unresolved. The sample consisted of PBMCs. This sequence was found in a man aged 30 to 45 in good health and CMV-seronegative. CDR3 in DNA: TGTGCCAGCAGGTCGGTATCTGAAGCTTTCTTT. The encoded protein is CASRSVSEAFF.